The 26 T cell receptor beta chains below were found in one sample sequenced in a study of T cell repertoires in cytomegalovirus infection. Their recognized antigens are unknown. TCRdb itself ran the reads through MiXCR, one entry per CDR3 protein. The profile shows around 500,000 distinct CDR3 sequences, approximately 46% of them singletons. This specimen was cultured PBMCs, taken from culture after CMV antigen stimulation. These receptors originate from a human donor in good health (CMV status not recorded). Some clones in this sample may be carry-over from other donors' samples.

The chain uses TRBV6-6 and TRBJ2-7; 15 positions match TRBD2. The V and J ends lost 4 bases and 0 bases, in that order; junction bases with no gene match: 4. Germline V gene sequence: CDR1 MNHNY, CDR2 SVGAGI (reference sequence). The CDR3 totals 17 residues. The CDR3 sequence is CASSLGLAGGNSYEQYF. DNA for the CDR3: TGTGCCAGCAGTTTGGGACTAGCGGGAGGCAACTCCTACGAGCAGTACTTC.

The chain joins TRBV7-2 to TRBJ2-7; D gene ambiguous. V lost 1 base and J 3 bases, leaving 10 bases between the germline ends. This CDR3 region has 14 residues. CDR1 is SGHTA and CDR2 is FQGNSA in the germline V gene. CDR3 loop: CASSLGRTNYEQYF. CDR3 nucleotides: TGTGCCAGCAGCTTAGGGCGAACCAACTACGAGCAGTACTTC.

CDR3 nucleotide sequence: TGTGCCAGCAGCCCAGGGACGGGCCCCACAGATACGCAGTATTTT. Translating gives CASSPGTGPTDTQYF. The chain carries TRBV7-9 and TRBJ2-3; D possibly uses TRBD1 or TRBD2 (5 bases each). This CDR3 region has 15 residues. Germline V gives CDR1 SEHNR, CDR2 FQNEAQ (reference sequence). Trimming took 5 bases from V and 2 from J, leaving 14 bases between them. Using reference TRBV7-9 and TRBJ2-3 for the parts outside the CDR3, the full variable domain is DTGVSQNPRHKITKRGQNVTFRCDPISEHNRLYWYRQTLGQGPEFLTYFQNEAQLEKSRLLSDRFSAERPKGSFSTLEIQRTEQGDSAMYLCASSPGTGPTDTQYFGPGTRLTVL.

This clonotype has a handful of counts. This chain uses TRBV4-3 with TRBJ2-7; D is perhaps TRBD1 (5 bases). The V and J ends lost 0 bases and 3 bases respectively, with 9 bases between them. CDR1 LGHNA and CDR2 YSLEER come from the germline V gene. CDR3 length equals 14 residues. The CDR3 loop is CASSQDRRGYEQYF. CDR3 DNA: TGCGCCAGCAGCCAAGATAGAAGGGGCTACGAGCAGTACTTC.

This clonotype was seen a few times. V is TRBV19 and J is TRBJ1-5; possibly TRBD1 for D (6 bases). This CDR3 comprises 13 residues. Germline loops: CDR1 LNHDA, CDR2 SQIVND (reference sequence). Trimming stripped 10 bases from V and 6 bases from J, with 16 bases between. DNA for the CDR3: TGTGCCACCCTAGGGGGGGTAGGTCAGCCCCAGCATTTT. Protein sequence: CATLGGVGQPQHF.

This clonotype was detected ten times or more. V usage is TRBV7-2 and J usage is TRBJ2-7; D tentatively fits TRBD1 or TRBD2 (5 bases each). The CDR3 extends over 14 amino acids. Deletions cut 3 bases from V and 0 bases from J, with 9 bases between. Germline values: CDR1 SGHTA, CDR2 FQGNSA. The CDR3 loop is CASSLGTASYEQYF. DNA of the CDR3: TGTGCCAGCAGCTTGGGGACCGCCTCCTACGAGCAGTACTTC.

This clonotype was recorded a few times. This chain joins TRBV12-3 or TRBV12-4 and TRBJ2-1; the D gene is possibly TRBD2 (6 bases). This CDR3 has 13 amino acids. Trimming took 8 bases from V and 6 from J, leaving 14 bases between them. CDR3 DNA: TGTGCCAGCGACGGGAGTGGTGGCAATGAGCAGTTCTTC. It yields the protein CASDGSGGNEQFF.

This clonotype was counted between two and nine times. The chain employs TRBV27 and TRBJ1-2; TRBD1 matches at 11 bases. The germline gives CDR1 MNHEY, CDR2 SMNVEV (reference sequence). The CDR3 runs to 14 residues. The trim removed 6 bases at V and 4 bases at J, leaving 4 bases unmatched. The CDR3 DNA reads TGTGCCAGCAGGCCCGGGACAGGGGGCTATGGCTACACCTTC. Its translation: CASRPGTGGYGYTF.

This chain links TRBV20-1 with TRBJ1-2; D possibly corresponds to TRBD1 (5 bases). Trimming cost V 7 bases and J 2 bases, with 20 bases left between them. The CDR3 is 15 amino acids. The germline V gene encodes CDR1 DFQATT and CDR2 SNEGSKA (reference sequence). CDR3 DNA sequence: TGCAGTGTGACCGTTGGGGGAGGGCTGAACTATGGCTACACCTTC. Its translation: CSVTVGGGLNYGYTF.

This chain links TRBV6-1 with TRBJ2-5, with 9 bases lining up with TRBD1. The V gene end was trimmed by 6 bases and the J gene end by 9 bases; junction bases not matched to a gene: 8. Looked up from germline, CDR1 is MNHNS and CDR2 is SASEGT. The CDR3 loop spans 13 amino acids. The chain's CDR3 is CASSRDRAAAQYF. CDR3 coding DNA: TGTGCCAGCAGCCGGGACAGGGCGGCGGCCCAGTACTTC.

This clonotype was detected a few times. The chain recombines TRBV7-9 with TRBJ2-3; either TRBD1 or TRBD2 may supply D (5 bases each). V shed 10 bases and J shed 0 bases, with 17 bases lying between them. The CDR3 totals 15 residues. CDR1 is SEHNR and CDR2 is FQNEAQ in the germline V gene (reference sequence). CDR3 region: CATARGSASTDTQYF. CDR3 nucleotide sequence: TGTGCCACCGCGAGGGGATCTGCGAGCACAGATACGCAGTATTTT.

This clonotype was picked up a small number of times. The chain employs TRBV24-1 and TRBJ2-7; 7 bases align to TRBD1. V dropped 1 base and J dropped 9; count of bases not matched to a gene: 5. Germline CDR1 reads KGHDR; CDR2 reads SFDVKD. The CDR3 covers 13 residues. The CDR3 spells CATSDFLTGRQYF. DNA for the CDR3: TGTGCCACCAGTGATTTCCTGACAGGGCGGCAGTACTTC.

This clonotype was detected once. No conserved phenylalanine or tryptophan is present at the end of the CDR3, so a read error is the likely explanation. This rearrangement joins TRBV7-2 to TRBJ2-7, with TRBD2 matching 14 bases. The CDR3 runs 15 residues. V trimming: 1 base; J trimming: 6 bases; junction bases outside the gene matches: 2. Germline V gene lookup returns CDR1 SGHTA and CDR2 FQGNSA. The CDR3 DNA is TGTGCCAGCAGCTTAGTAGGGACTAGCGGGAGCGAGCAGTACTCC. This encodes CASSLVGTSGSEQYS.

The V gene is TRBV11-2, the J gene TRBJ2-7; TRBD1 matches 10 bases. This CDR3 is 14 amino acids long. The V segment lost 5 bases and the J segment 4 bases; nucleotides outside the gene matches: 5. The germline CDR1 and CDR2 sequences are SGHAT and FQNNGV. The CDR3 nucleotides read TGTGCCAGCAGCGACAGGGGGCGAGGATACGAGCAGTACTTC. Encoded protein: CASSDRGRGYEQYF.

This chain links TRBV5-1 with TRBJ1-4; the match to TRBD1 covers 10 bases. CDR3 size: 14 residues. V lost 4 bases to trimming and J lost 7 bases; unmatched junction nucleotides: 4. Germline loops: CDR1 SGHRS, CDR2 YFSETQ. Here the CDR3 reads CASSLGDRGEKLFF. The DNA of the CDR3 is TGCGCCAGCAGCCTCGGGGACAGGGGTGAAAAACTGTTTTTT. The full variable domain, with the rest looked up from reference TRBV5-1 and TRBJ1-4, is KAGVTQTPRYLIKTRGQQVTLSCSPISGHRSVSWYQQTPGQGLQFLFEYFSETQRNKGNFPGRFSGRQFSNSRSEMNVSTLELGDSALYLCASSLGDRGEKLFFGSGTQLSVL.

This chain connects TRBV29-1 to TRBJ1-1; no reliable D call. V lost 8 bases and J 1 base, leaving 17 bases between the germline ends. Germline V gene lookup returns CDR1 SQVTM and CDR2 ANQGSEA. The CDR3 length is 14 residues. Here the CDR3 reads CSSPIGGPNTEAFF. DNA for the CDR3: TGCAGCTCCCCAATTGGAGGGCCGAACACTGAAGCTTTCTTT. Full variable domain (outside the CDR3, taken from reference TRBV29-1 and TRBJ1-1): SAVISQKPSRDICQRGTSLTIQCQVDSQVTMMFWYRQQPGQSLTLIATANQGSEATYESGFVIDKFPISRPNLTFSTLTVSNMSPEDSSIYLCSSPIGGPNTEAFFGQGTRLTVV.

This chain links TRBV12-3 or TRBV12-4 with TRBJ1-3; no clear D. The CDR3 covers 11 residues. Trimming pared 2 bases from V and 5 bases from J, leaving 1 base between. CDR3 in DNA: TGTGCCAGCAGTTTACGAAACACCATATATTTT. It encodes CASSLRNTIYF.

This clonotype was seen a handful of times. The chain employs TRBV7-2 and TRBJ1-6; 11 bases are shared with TRBD1. V shed 5 bases, J shed 9 bases, and the junction held 6 bases outside the gene matches. The CDR3 runs 15 residues. The germline V gene encodes CDR1 SGHTA and CDR2 FQGNSA. The chain's CDR3 is CASSPGQGALSPLHF. CDR3 coding DNA: TGTGCCAGCAGCCCAGGACAGGGGGCGCTTTCACCCCTCCACTTT. The variable domain in full, completed from reference TRBV7-2 and TRBJ1-6, reads GAGVSQSPSNKVTEKGKDVELRCDPISGHTALYWYRQSLGQGLEFLIYFQGNSAPDKSGLPSDRFSAERTGGSVSTLTIQRTQQEDSAVYLCASSPGQGALSPLHFGNGTRLTVT.

A word on this clonotype: This may come from a read error, since a much larger clone is one base off. The gene calls are TRBV7-2 and TRBJ2-3; TRBD1 matches 8 bases. The CDR3 is made up of 17 amino acids. The germline gives CDR1 SGHTA, CDR2 FQGNSA. The CDR3 here is CASNGQGQPSSRDTQYF. The CDR3 nucleotides read TGTGCCAGCAACGGACAGGGCCAGCCGTCTAGCAGAGATACGCAGTATTTT.

The chain combines TRBV9 with TRBJ2-1, with 9 bases lining up with TRBD1. Per germline, CDR1 SGDLS and CDR2 YYNGEE. Trimming at V came to 4 bases and at J to 7 bases, leaving 9 bases not matched to a gene. CDR3 length equals 15 residues. Written as DNA, the CDR3 is TGTGCCAGCAGCCCAGAGGGGACAGGGAGGAATGAGCAGTTCTTC. Amino acids: CASSPEGTGRNEQFF.

The chain combines TRBV6-1 with TRBJ2-5; unclear D gene. Germline CDR1 and CDR2: MNHNS and SASEGT. Trimming cost V 0 bases and J 7 bases, with 3 bases left between them. The CDR3 loop spans 11 amino acids. CDR3 bases: TGTGCCAGCAGTGAAGCGGGGACCCAGTACTTC. As protein: CASSEAGTQYF.

This clonotype was recorded a few times. V gene TRBV7-9 combines with J gene TRBJ2-7, with a possible D match to TRBD1 (6 bases). Germline V gene sequence: CDR1 SEHNR, CDR2 FQNEAQ (reference sequence). The CDR3 is made up of 15 amino acids. Deletions cut 5 bases from V and 7 bases from J, with 21 bases between. CDR3 loop: CASSTGAGALREQYF. The CDR3 nucleotides read TGTGCCAGCAGCACTGGGGCAGGGGCCCTGAGGGAGCAGTACTTC. Looking up the rest from reference TRBV7-9 and TRBJ2-7 gives the full variable domain: DTGVSQNPRHKITKRGQNVTFRCDPISEHNRLYWYRQTLGQGPEFLTYFQNEAQLEKSRLLSDRFSAERPKGSFSTLEIQRTEQGDSAMYLCASSTGAGALREQYFGPGTRLTVT.

The chain has TRBV10-3 and TRBJ1-3, with a possible D match to TRBD1 (5 bases). The germline CDR1 and CDR2 sequences are ENHRY and SYGVKD. The CDR3 runs to 15 residues. Between the trimmed V and J ends, which lost 6 bases and 0 bases, there was a span of 12 bases. CDR3 sequence: CAIRPGTDSGNTIYF. The CDR3 DNA follows: TGTGCCATCAGACCCGGGACTGACTCTGGAAACACCATATATTTT.

Remarks on this clonotype: A read error may produce the germline difference seen at one junction end. The chain combines TRBV5-3 with TRBJ2-3, with 12 bases aligning to TRBD2. TRBV5-3 is an ORF; its function is uncertain. This CDR3 comprises 16 residues. CDR3 coding DNA: TGTGCCAGCAGCTTACCTAGCGGGGGGGTCCAAGATACGCAGTATTTT. Translated: CASSLPSGGVQDTQYF.

V and J are TRBV12-3 or TRBV12-4 and TRBJ2-2; 8 nucleotides match TRBD2. Trimming at V came to 3 bases and at J to 5 bases, leaving 20 bases not matched to a gene. The CDR3 runs to 20 residues. The CDR3 loop is CASSFSGPWTSRWNTGELFF. The CDR3, as DNA: TGTGCCAGCAGTTTCTCAGGTCCGTGGACTAGCCGTTGGAATACCGGGGAGCTGTTTTTT.

This clonotype was found a few times. J is TRBJ2-5 and V is TRBV7-4; 8 bases are a match to TRBD1. The J segment lost 4 bases and the V segment lost 3 bases, leaving 4 bases of the junction unmatched. From germline, CDR1 is SGHVT and CDR2 SQSDAQ. The CDR3 totals 14 residues. This CDR3 reads CASSLRQGRETQYF. The CDR3 DNA follows: TGTGCCAGCAGCTTGCGACAGGGGAGAGAGACCCAGTACTTC.